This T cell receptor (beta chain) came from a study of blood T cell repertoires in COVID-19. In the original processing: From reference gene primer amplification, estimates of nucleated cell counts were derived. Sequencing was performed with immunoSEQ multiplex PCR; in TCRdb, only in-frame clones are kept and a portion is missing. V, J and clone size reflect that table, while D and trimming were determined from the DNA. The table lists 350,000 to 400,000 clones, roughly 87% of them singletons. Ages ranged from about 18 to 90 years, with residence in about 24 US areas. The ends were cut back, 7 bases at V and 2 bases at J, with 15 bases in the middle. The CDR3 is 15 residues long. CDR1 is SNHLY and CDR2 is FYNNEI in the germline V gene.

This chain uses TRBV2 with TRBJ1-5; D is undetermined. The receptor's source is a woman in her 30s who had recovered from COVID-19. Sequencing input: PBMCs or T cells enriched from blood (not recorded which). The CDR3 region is CASMYGSNGNQPQHF. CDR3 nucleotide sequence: TGTGCCAGCATGTATGGGAGCAATGGCAATCAGCCCCAGCATTTT.